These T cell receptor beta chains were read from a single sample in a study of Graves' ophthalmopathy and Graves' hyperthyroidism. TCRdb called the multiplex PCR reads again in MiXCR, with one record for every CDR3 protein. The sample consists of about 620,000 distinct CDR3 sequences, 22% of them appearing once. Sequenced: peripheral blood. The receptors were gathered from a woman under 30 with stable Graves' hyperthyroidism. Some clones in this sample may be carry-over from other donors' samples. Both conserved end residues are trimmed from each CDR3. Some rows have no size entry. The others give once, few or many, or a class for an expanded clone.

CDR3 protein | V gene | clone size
ASSPAANLYGETQY | TRBV5-1 | few
ASSYEDRETQY | TRBV6-2/TRBV6-3 | many
ASSLYLAGDPYEQY | TRBV7-3 | many
SARMGQGFFYGYT | TRBV20-1 | few
ASTDIDRMNTEAF | TRBV6-2/TRBV6-3 | many
SAHQRPGQGRTYEQY | TRBV20-1 | many
ASSRRVEETQY | TRBV7-3 | many
ATSDRNVGYT | TRBV2 | once
ASSKPDRAGEAF | TRBV11-2 | many
ASSQEAGASGGHEQY | TRBV4-2 | few
ASSVGQISYEQY | TRBV9 | .
ASGRQAPWAGELF | TRBV6-2/TRBV6-3 | .
ASSQGLDHYEQY | TRBV4-2 | many
ASSPNSGRSMNTEAF | TRBV4-1 | .
AWSISGGSYEQY | TRBV30 | many
ASTLEGRDPGTQY | TRBV12-3/TRBV12-4 | many
AWSVRGASPLH | TRBV30 | many
ASSQEAGYQPQH | TRBV4-2 | many
ASSQGLAGAGELF | TRBV4-1 | many
AWSVYYEQY | TRBV30 | .
ASSLGTRAEAF | TRBV5-1 | many
ASSLGDAEAF | TRBV18 | many
ASRQLPGQGRDQPQH | TRBV6-2/TRBV6-3 | many
ASSVEWEPYGYT | TRBV9 | many
ASSPYSSGANVLT | TRBV6-1 | .
ASSLSTPSSYEQY | TRBV27 | .
ASSQSGTGGTEAF | TRBV16 | many
ASSAAGYT | TRBV2 | many
ASSTPDRVEEQY | TRBV7-8 | many
ASSEERGRNSPLH | TRBV6-1 | many
ASSPVGGSGNTIY | TRBV25-1 | many
ASRKAGGDNEQF | TRBV6-2/TRBV6-3 | few
ASSYSGVYNQPQH | TRBV6-2/TRBV6-3 | .
ASSLGYGRRSPTGELF | TRBV11-2 | .
ASSIEGVVGGVTPLH | TRBV19 | few
ASSGIRGLTEAF | TRBV11-2 | .
ASSSSWQREGPGELF | TRBV11-1 | many
ASSLSQNYGYT | TRBV27 | many
ASSFIQGAGYEQY | TRBV5-1 | few
ASSALGALDSPLH | TRBV2 | many
ASRGRDRLYEQY | TRBV28 | .
ASTLTGGAGNYGYT | TRBV6-5 | many
ASSWEGRGDYGYT | TRBV5-1 | many
SVEDIRRTAPYRREAF | TRBV29-1 | .
ASSSPTLGNTIY | TRBV6-5 | .
ASSRGGAPETQY | TRBV6-2/TRBV6-3 | .
ASSLAEAKNIQY | TRBV7-9 | many
ASSQDLGARGFYEQY | TRBV14 | many
ASSTGTGGTDTQY | TRBV6-1 | .
ASSPGRIEAF | TRBV28 | once
SARGQGGGLDQPQH | TRBV20-1 | .
SAPTREAHYEQY | TRBV20-1 | .
ASSGSRGGTQY | TRBV6-1 | few
ASSLEGGLKYGYT | TRBV12-3/TRBV12-4 | many
ASSGSVLADTQY | TRBV12-3/TRBV12-4 | many